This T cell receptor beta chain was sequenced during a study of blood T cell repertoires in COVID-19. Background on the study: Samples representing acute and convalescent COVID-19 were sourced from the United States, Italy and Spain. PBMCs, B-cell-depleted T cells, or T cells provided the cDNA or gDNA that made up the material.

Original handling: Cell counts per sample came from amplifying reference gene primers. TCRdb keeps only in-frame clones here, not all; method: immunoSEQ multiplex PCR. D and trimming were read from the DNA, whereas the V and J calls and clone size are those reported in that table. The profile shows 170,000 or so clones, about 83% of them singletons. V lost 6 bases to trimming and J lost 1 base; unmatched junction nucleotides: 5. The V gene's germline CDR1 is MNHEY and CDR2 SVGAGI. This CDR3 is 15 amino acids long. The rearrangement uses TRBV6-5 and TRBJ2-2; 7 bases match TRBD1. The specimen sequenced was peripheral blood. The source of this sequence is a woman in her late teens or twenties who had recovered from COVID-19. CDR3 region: CASRQDRRNTGELFF. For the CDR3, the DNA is TGTGCCAGCAGGCAGGACAGGAGGAACACCGGGGAGCTGTTTTTT.